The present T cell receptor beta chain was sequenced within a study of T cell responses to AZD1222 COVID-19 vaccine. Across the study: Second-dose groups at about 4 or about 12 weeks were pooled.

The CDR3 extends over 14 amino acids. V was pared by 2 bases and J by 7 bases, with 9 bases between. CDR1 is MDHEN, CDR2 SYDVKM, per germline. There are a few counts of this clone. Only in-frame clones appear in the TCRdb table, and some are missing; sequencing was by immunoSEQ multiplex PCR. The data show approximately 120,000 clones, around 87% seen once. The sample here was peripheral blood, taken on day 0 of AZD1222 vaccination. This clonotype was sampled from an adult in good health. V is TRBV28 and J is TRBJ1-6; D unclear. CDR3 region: CASSLRQLNSPLHF. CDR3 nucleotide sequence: TGTGCCAGCAGTTTAAGGCAGCTGAATTCACCCCTCCACTTT.